A single sample is the source of the 7 T cell receptor beta chains below, sequenced in a study of regulatory T cells in long-lasting Graves disease. The sample's time point: newly diagnosed GD, antithyroid drugs for less than 3 months. PBMC RNA was the source of the TCR library. TCR beta libraries were built with iRepertoire HTBI primers and Arm-PCR of CDR3 regions. One entry per CDR3 protein, called by TCRdb with MiXCR from the multiplex PCR reads. The repertoire has more than 300,000 distinct CDR3 sequences, 12% of them found once; the top ten carry about 20%. The same sample was also studied in work on T cells in Graves' hyperthyroidism and ophthalmopathy.

Material: peripheral blood mononuclear cells (PBMCs), obtained at new diagnosis, from a patient treated with antithyroid drugs. Receptor source: a young woman with Graves disease.

Ten or more counts support this clonotype. V and J are TRBV12-3 or TRBV12-4 and TRBJ2-5; 16 bases agree with TRBD2. The CDR3 totals 18 residues. The J segment lost 4 bases and the V segment lost 3 bases, leaving 8 bases of the junction unmatched. The CDR3 is CASSFVPGLAGGRETQYF. The CDR3 DNA is TGTGCCAGCAGTTTCGTCCCGGGACTAGCGGGAGGGCGAGAGACCCAGTACTTC.

V usage is TRBV20-1 and J usage is TRBJ2-5, with D maybe TRBD2 (6 bases). The ends were cut back, 3 bases at V and 7 bases at J, with 15 bases in the middle. Germline lookup yields CDR1 DFQATT and CDR2 SNEGSKA (reference sequence). The CDR3 contains 13 residues. The CDR3 loop reads CSARGSRGGTQYF. The CDR3 DNA is TGCAGTGCTAGGGGGTCGAGGGGAGGGACCCAGTACTTC.

This clonotype was detected many times. The V and J genes are TRBV12-3 or TRBV12-4 and TRBJ2-5; 8 nucleotides align to TRBD1. V trimming: 7 bases; J trimming: 3 bases; junction bases outside the gene matches: 4. The CDR3 is made up of 13 amino acids. This CDR3 reads CASTTDREETQYF. The CDR3 bases are TGTGCCAGCACCACGGACAGGGAAGAGACCCAGTACTTC.

This clonotype was detected ten times or more. This chain links TRBV7-2 with TRBJ2-5; no reliable D call. The CDR3 sequence is 13 residues long. Germline CDR1 reads SGHTA; CDR2 reads FQGNSA. Trimming removed 4 bases at V and 7 bases at J, with 13 bases between. DNA for the CDR3: TGTGCCAGCAGCTACGACACCGTCGGGACCCAGTACTTC. Amino acid sequence: CASSYDTVGTQYF.

This clonotype was seen repeatedly, ten times or more. CDR3 nucleotide sequence: TGCGCCAGCAGCCAGGGTGAAGCCCAGCCCCAGCATTTT. Protein sequence: CASSQGEAQPQHF. The V gene is TRBV4-3, the J gene TRBJ1-5; no definite D call. There are 13 residues in the CDR3. Per germline, CDR1 LGHNA and CDR2 YSLEER. V gave up 3 bases and J gave up 7 bases, with 10 bases separating them.

A few counts support this clonotype. The chain joins TRBV20-1 to TRBJ2-1; the D gene is possibly TRBD2 (6 bases). The CDR3 is 16 residues long. The V gene's germline CDR1 is DFQATT and CDR2 SNEGSKA (reference sequence). The V end was cut by 0 bases, the J end by 4 bases, with 16 bases between. CDR3 in amino acids: CSARDFIGGVYNEQFF. The CDR3 DNA follows: TGCAGTGCTAGAGATTTTATAGGCGGGGTATACAATGAGCAGTTCTTC.

This clonotype was observed at least ten times. The chain is built from TRBV2 and TRBJ2-7, with TRBD1 matching over 8 bases. The V gene end was trimmed by 6 bases and the J gene end by 2 bases; junction bases not matched to a gene: 9. The CDR3 sequence is 15 residues long. Germline assignment: CDR1 SNHLY and CDR2 FYNNEI. The DNA of the CDR3 is TGTGCCAGCAGACCTGCCGGGACAGGAACCTACGAGCAGTACTTC. Its protein product is CASRPAGTGTYEQYF.